The TCR beta chain under discussion was sequenced for a study of blood T cells in healthy people across ages. Study conclusions and caveats: The recorded TCR beta diversity per million T cells decreased in a roughly linear manner with age.

V lost 3 bases, J lost 2 bases, and 14 bases lay in between. The CDR3 is 15 amino acids. Germline values: CDR1 KGHSH, CDR2 LQKENI. This clonotype has just a few counts. The antigen remains undetermined. Using a J-beta primer mix together with a sample-barcoded 5' primer, a second PCR was run for roughly 7 to 12 cycles. Each cDNA molecule was tagged by a template-switch adaptor that had 12 random nucleotides. There were at least 3 million CDR3-containing paired-end reads obtained from each sample. TCRdb reanalysed the 5' RACE reads using MiXCR and keeps one entry per CDR3 protein. The table records 1.4 million to 1.5 million distinct CDR3 sequences, about 43% of them present only once. Drawn from each donor were 8.5 to 10 milliliters of peripheral blood.

The gene calls are TRBV18 and TRBJ2-7; a weak D match, TRBD1 (5 bases). Sequenced: blood. The receptor was derived from a woman younger than 35 in good health. The CDR3 nucleotides read TGTGCCAGCTCACCTGGCTTTGACAGCCCCTACGAGCAGTACTTC. Translation: CASSPGFDSPYEQYF.